This T cell receptor (beta chain) was sequenced for a study of blood T cell repertoires in COVID-19. Turning to the study itself: The United States, Italy and Spain provided the acute and convalescent COVID-19 samples. The cDNA or gDNA used as material had been derived from T cells, B-cell-depleted T cells, or PBMCs.

The sample holds one count of this clone. In Cohort 3, a recovered donor had either two negative PCRs, clearance, or symptom resolution. Trimming cost V 6 bases and J 2 bases; bases outside gene matches: 8. Germline V gene data show CDR1 as SNHLY and CDR2 as FYNNEI. CDR3 length equals 15 residues. Methods used by the authors: Reference gene primer amplification yielded estimated nucleated cell counts. TCRdb's copy holds only in-frame clones and misses some; the assay was immunoSEQ multiplex PCR. The DNA gave D and trimming, while V, J and clone size come from that table. The sample lists about 410,000 clones, roughly 87% seen once, with about 0.63% in the top ten.

The V call is TRBV2, the J call TRBJ2-7; 9 nucleotides align to TRBD2. This sequence originates from a man aged 18-30 years who had recovered from COVID-19. Input material: PBMCs or T cells enriched from blood (not recorded which). The CDR3 reads CASRKETSGTYEQYF. CDR3 DNA: TGTGCCAGCAGAAAGGAGACTAGCGGCACCTACGAGCAGTACTTC.